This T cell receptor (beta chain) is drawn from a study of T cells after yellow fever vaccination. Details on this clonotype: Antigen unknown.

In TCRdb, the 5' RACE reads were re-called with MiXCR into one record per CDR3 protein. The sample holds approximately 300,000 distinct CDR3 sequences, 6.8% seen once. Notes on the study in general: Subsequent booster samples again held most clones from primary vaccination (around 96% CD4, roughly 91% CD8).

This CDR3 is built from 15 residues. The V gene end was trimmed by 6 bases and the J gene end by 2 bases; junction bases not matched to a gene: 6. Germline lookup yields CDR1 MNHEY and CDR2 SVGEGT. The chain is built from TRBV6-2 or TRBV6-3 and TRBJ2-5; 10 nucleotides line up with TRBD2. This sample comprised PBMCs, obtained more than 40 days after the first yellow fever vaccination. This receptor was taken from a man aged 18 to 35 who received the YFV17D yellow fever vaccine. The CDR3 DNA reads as TGTGCCAGCAGGGCTTTAGCGGGGGGTCAAGAGACCCAGTACTTC. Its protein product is CASRALAGGQETQYF.